This T cell receptor beta chain is drawn from a study of blood T cell repertoires in COVID-19. Study in general: Samples representing acute and convalescent COVID-19 were sourced from the United States, Italy and Spain. The analysed material was cDNA or gDNA that came from T cells, B-cell-depleted T cells, or PBMCs.

Germline CDR1 and CDR2: SGHNT and YYREEE (reference sequence). The CDR3 loop spans 13 amino acids. Trimming left V 0 bases short and J 1 base short, with 4 bases between. Libraries were prepared by immunoSEQ multiplex PCR; TCRdb keeps only in-frame clonotypes and omits some of them. The sample records 170,000 or so clones, more than 85% being singletons. This receptor was identified in a man aged 45 to 65 with acute or convalescent COVID-19. The gene calls are TRBV5-4 and TRBJ2-5; D is unclear. Specimen: peripheral blood. CDR3 DNA sequence: TGTGCCAGCAGCTTGGACAGCCAAGAGACCCAGTACTTC. Its protein is CASSLDSQETQYF.